The 24 T cell receptor beta chains below come from one sample, sequenced in a study of CD8 T cells in Susac syndrome. RNA totalling about 0.45 to 1 ug underwent reverse transcription with random hexamers. Each CDR3 protein is one row after TCRdb ran MiXCR on the immunoSEQ multiplex PCR reads. The sample contains more than 75,000 distinct CDR3 sequences, roughly 94% of which appear only once. The sequenced sample was CD8+ T cells from PBMCs. The receptors stem from a human donor in good health.

The chain carries TRBV29-1 and TRBJ2-2; no definite D call. Germline-derived CDR1 and CDR2 are SQVTM and ANQGSEA. Deletions cut 5 bases from V and 7 bases from J, with 8 bases between. The CDR3 has 11 amino acids. CDR3: CSVLKVGELFF. The CDR3, as DNA: TGCAGCGTTCTCAAGGTCGGGGAGCTGTTTTTT.

This sequence joins TRBV15 and TRBJ2-7; no firm D call. This CDR3 has 16 amino acids. The germline V gene encodes CDR1 LNHNV and CDR2 YYDKDF (reference sequence). V lost 0 bases, J lost 0 bases, and 12 bases lay in between. The CDR3, as DNA: TGTGCCACCAGCAGAGAACTGGTCACGAGCTCCTACGAGCAGTACGTC. This encodes CATSRELVTSSYEQYV.

For the CDR3, the DNA is TGTGCCAGCTATGGCCGGGGGACCAAAAACATTCAGTACTTC. It yields the protein CASYGRGTKNIQYF. The chain joins TRBV6-2 or TRBV6-3 to TRBJ2-4; maybe TRBD2 (6 bases). The germline V and J ends were trimmed by 8 bases and 2 bases, with 13 bases remaining between them. CDR1 is MNHEY and CDR2 is SVGEGT in the germline V gene. This CDR3 spans 14 amino acids.

V and J are TRBV7-2 and TRBJ1-1; perhaps TRBD1 as D (6 bases). The ends were cut back, 1 base at V and 7 bases at J, with 22 bases in the middle. The germline V gene encodes CDR1 SGHTA and CDR2 FQGNSA. This CDR3 contains 17 residues. Here the CDR3 reads CASSLDLSGGPRSEAFF. The CDR3 DNA is TGTGCCAGCAGCTTAGATCTTAGTGGGGGGCCGCGGAGTGAAGCTTTCTTT. The variable domain in full, with the rest retrieved from reference TRBV7-2 and TRBJ1-1, is GAGVSQSPSNKVTEKGKDVELRCDPISGHTALYWYRQSLGQGLEFLIYFQGNSAPDKSGLPSDRFSAERTGGSVSTLTIQRTQQEDSAVYLCASSLDLSGGPRSEAFFGQGTRLTVV.

The chain recombines TRBV7-9 with TRBJ1-5; D remains unclear. The CDR3 consists of 12 residues. V gave up 5 bases and J gave up 5 bases, with 7 bases separating them. The V gene's germline CDR1 is SEHNR and CDR2 FQNEAQ (reference sequence). The CDR3 protein is CASSLYDQPQHF. Here the CDR3 DNA reads TGTGCCAGCAGCCTATATGATCAGCCCCAGCATTTT.

This clonotype is a singleton in its sample. J is TRBJ2-7 and V is TRBV11-2; the D is unclear. Germline V gene data show CDR1 as SGHAT and CDR2 as FQNNGV. V was trimmed by 5 bases and J by 4 bases, leaving 9 bases between them. This CDR3 has 12 residues. The CDR3 bases are TGTGCCAGCAGCCCGGGTTGGTACGAGCAGTACGTC. This gives the protein CASSPGWYEQYV.

The gene calls are TRBV12-3 or TRBV12-4 and TRBJ2-5; TRBD2 matches at 12 bases. This CDR3 region has 16 residues. The junction had 6 bases not matched to a gene; V was cut back by 4 bases and J by 3 bases. The CDR3 sequence is CASSWWLAGGKETQYF. CDR3 sequence (DNA): TGTGCCAGCAGTTGGTGGCTAGCGGGAGGGAAAGAGACCCAGTACTTC.

V and J are TRBV7-8 and TRBJ1-5; D not certain. CDR3 length: 12 amino acids. Between the trimmed V and J ends, which lost 1 base and 6 bases, there was a span of 4 bases. Germline V gene lookup returns CDR1 SGHVS and CDR2 FQNEAQ. CDR3 residues: CASSLDRQPQHF. The DNA for the CDR3 is TGTGCCAGCAGCTTAGACCGTCAGCCCCAGCATTTT.

This chain links TRBV3-1 with TRBJ2-5; perhaps TRBD2 as D (6 bases). The germline gives CDR1 LGHDT, CDR2 YNNKEL (reference sequence). The CDR3 covers 18 residues. Deletions cut 0 bases from V and 5 bases from J, with 22 bases between. CDR3 amino acids: CASSQDLSGRGSRETQYF. CDR3 nucleotides: TGTGCCAGCAGCCAAGATTTGTCCGGGAGAGGTTCTAGGGAGACCCAGTACTTC.

The V call is TRBV7-2, the J call TRBJ2-7; 10 bases agree with TRBD2. Trimming at V came to 1 base and at J to 3 bases, leaving 6 bases not matched to a gene. The CDR3 has 16 residues. Germline loops: CDR1 SGHTA, CDR2 FQGNSA. CDR3 sequence: CASSLVPSGGRYEQYF. The DNA for the CDR3 is TGTGCCAGCAGCTTAGTTCCTAGCGGGGGCCGCTACGAGCAGTACTTC.

The J gene is TRBJ1-5, the V gene TRBV18; no definite D call. Trimming cost V 0 bases and J 4 bases, with 7 bases left between them. The CDR3 is made up of 14 amino acids. The germline gives CDR1 KGHSH, CDR2 LQKENI. The CDR3, as DNA: TGTGCCAGCTCACCACCGGGAGGAAATCAGCCCCAGCATTTT. This translates into CASSPPGGNQPQHF.

The count of this clonotype is one. This chain joins TRBV3-1 and TRBJ1-1, with D perhaps matching TRBD1 (6 bases). The length of the CDR3 is 15 residues. CDR1 LGHDT and CDR2 YNNKEL come from the germline V gene (reference sequence). Between the trimmed V and J ends, which lost 3 bases and 0 bases, there was a span of 11 bases. In DNA, the CDR3 is TGTGCCAGCAGCCACCGCGGACAGATGAACACTGAAGCTTTCTTT. Translated, it gives CASSHRGQMNTEAFF. Variable domain in full (rest from reference TRBV3-1 and TRBJ1-1): DTAVSQTPKYLVTQMGNDKSIKCEQNLGHDTMYWYKQDSKKFLKIMFSYNNKELIINETVPNRFSPKSPDKAHLNLHINSLELGDSAVYFCASSHRGQMNTEAFFGQGTRLTVV.

The chain carries TRBV6-1 and TRBJ2-7; D is perhaps TRBD2 (6 bases). The V gene's germline CDR1 is MNHNS and CDR2 SASEGT. The CDR3 has 13 amino acids. Trimming left V 6 bases short and J 3 bases short, with 12 bases between. The CDR3: CASSAGLLYEQYV. The CDR3 DNA reads TGTGCCAGCAGCGCGGGACTCCTCTACGAGCAGTACGTC.

V usage is TRBV28 and J usage is TRBJ1-4, with TRBD1 matching over 8 bases. After removal of 9 bases from V and 8 bases from J, the junction contained 5 bases not matched to a gene. The CDR3 totals 12 residues. The V gene's germline CDR1 is MDHEN and CDR2 SYDVKM. CDR3: CASGQGAEKLFF. The CDR3 DNA follows: TGTGCCAGTGGACAGGGTGCAGAAAAACTGTTTTTT.

This chain links TRBV30 with TRBJ2-2, with a tentative D call TRBD2 (5 bases). This CDR3 has 12 amino acids. V dropped 4 bases and J dropped 5 bases, with 8 bases sitting between them. Germline V gives CDR1 GTSNPN, CDR2 SVGIG (reference sequence). The CDR3: CAWKRETGELFF. CDR3 DNA: TGTGCCTGGAAGAGGGAAACCGGGGAGCTGTTTTTT.

CDR3 sequence reads: CASSPIDRVTYEQYF. CDR3 nucleotide sequence: TGTGCCAGCAGTCCTATAGACAGGGTGACCTACGAGCAGTACTTC. The chain carries TRBV7-9 and TRBJ2-7, with 7 positions matching TRBD1. This CDR3 has 15 residues. Germline assignment: CDR1 SEHNR and CDR2 FQNEAQ (reference sequence). J was trimmed by 2 bases and V by 6 bases; bases with no gene match: 10.

This chain connects TRBV27 to TRBJ2-2; TRBD2 aligns across 9 bases. Trimming took 5 bases from V and 6 from J; bases not matched to a gene: 7. The CDR3 is 15 residues long. Germline CDR1 and CDR2: MNHEY and SMNVEV (reference sequence). In nucleotides, the CDR3 is TGTGCCAGCAGTCCTCTAGCGGGGAAGGCCGGGGAGCTGTTTTTT. Its translation is CASSPLAGKAGELFF.

V is TRBV10-3 and J is TRBJ2-2; weak D call: TRBD1 (5 bases). Germline CDR1 reads ENHRY; CDR2 reads SYGVKD. The CDR3 sequence is 15 residues long. The ends were cut back, 1 base at V and 6 bases at J, with 12 bases in the middle. The CDR3 loop is CAISELAGKAGELFF. In DNA form, the CDR3 reads TGTGCCATCAGTGAGTTGGCAGGGAAGGCCGGGGAGCTGTTTTTT.

The J gene is TRBJ2-1, the V gene TRBV7-6; D is unresolved. The CDR3 is 14 residues long. CDR1 SGHVS and CDR2 FNYEAQ come from the germline V gene. Deletions cut 2 bases from V and 5 bases from J, with 10 bases between. The CDR3: CASSLIGPNNEQFF. The CDR3 DNA follows: TGTGCCAGCAGCTTAATCGGGCCGAACAATGAGCAGTTCTTC. The whole variable domain, remainder taken from reference TRBV7-6 and TRBJ2-1, is GAGVSQSPRYKVTKRGQDVALRCDPISGHVSLYWYRQALGQGPEFLTYFNYEAQQDKSGLPNDRFSAERPEGSISTLTIQRTEQRDSAMYRCASSLIGPNNEQFFGPGTRLTVL.

The chain links TRBV25-1 to TRBJ2-1; 13 positions match TRBD2. The CDR3 spans 15 residues. Trimming took 2 bases from V and 10 from J; bases not matched to a gene: 5. Germline V CDR1 and CDR2: MGHDK, SYGVNS. The CDR3 is CASSEILAGGREQFF. CDR3 DNA: TGTGCCAGCAGTGAAATACTAGCGGGGGGGCGGGAGCAGTTCTTC.

The V call is TRBV29-1, the J call TRBJ2-2; 7 bases map to TRBD1. Germline trimming cut 6 bases from V and 0 bases from J; bases unmatched to any gene: 10. The CDR3 covers 16 residues. Germline lookup yields CDR1 SQVTM and CDR2 ANQGSEA. The CDR3 loop is CSVVPGQSPNTGELFF. The CDR3 coding sequence is TGCAGCGTGGTCCCGGGACAGTCCCCGAACACCGGGGAGCTGTTTTTT.

The V gene is TRBV14, the J gene TRBJ2-7; tentative D call: TRBD1 (5 bases). CDR3 length: 14 amino acids. Germline-derived CDR1 and CDR2 are SGHDN and FVKESK. V shed 1 base and J shed 2 bases, with 9 bases lying between them. The CDR3 protein is CASSQVGRAYEQYV. The CDR3 DNA follows: TGTGCCAGCAGCCAAGTCGGCAGGGCCTACGAGCAGTACGTC.

This clonotype was counted once. V and J are TRBV5-6 and TRBJ2-1, with 12 positions matching TRBD2. CDR3 length: 15 amino acids. The germline gives CDR1 SGHDT, CDR2 YYEEEE. Unmatched junction bases numbered 1, after V lost 3 bases and J lost 3 bases. DNA for the CDR3: TGTGCCAGCAGCTGGACTAGCGGGATCTACAATGAGCAGTTCTTC. It yields the protein CASSWTSGIYNEQFF.

This sequence joins TRBV11-2 and TRBJ2-7; 7 bases line up with TRBD2. The CDR3 spans 15 residues. Germline V gene lookup returns CDR1 SGHAT and CDR2 FQNNGV. Unmatched junction bases numbered 13, after V lost 6 bases and J lost 5 bases. CDR3 region: CASSLNGGEYDEQYF. CDR3 coding DNA: TGTGCCAGCAGTCTGAATGGGGGGGAGTACGACGAGCAGTACTTC.